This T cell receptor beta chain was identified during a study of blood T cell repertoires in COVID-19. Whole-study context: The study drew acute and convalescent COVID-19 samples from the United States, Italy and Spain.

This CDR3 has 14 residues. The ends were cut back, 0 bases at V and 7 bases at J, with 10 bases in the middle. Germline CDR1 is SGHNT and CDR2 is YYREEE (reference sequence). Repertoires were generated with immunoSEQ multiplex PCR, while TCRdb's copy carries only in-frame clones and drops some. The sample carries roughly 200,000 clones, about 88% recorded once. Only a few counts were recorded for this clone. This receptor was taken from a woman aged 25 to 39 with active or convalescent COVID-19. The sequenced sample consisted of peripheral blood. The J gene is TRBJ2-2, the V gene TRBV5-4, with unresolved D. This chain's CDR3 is CASSLVGLGGELFF. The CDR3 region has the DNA TGTGCCAGCAGCTTGGTCGGGTTGGGCGGGGAGCTGTTTTTT.